The 5 T cell receptor beta chains given below trace back to one sample, sequenced in a study of cytomegalovirus exposure and HLA in healthy donors. Primers for the PCR totalled 60 Vbeta and 13 Jbeta. Some clones are missing from TCRdb's copy, which holds only in-frame ones; the method was immunoSEQ multiplex PCR. Of around 140,000 clones in the sample, 82% were seen once. The material sequenced was PBMCs. These receptor sequences come from a woman aged 45-65 years in good health and CMV-seropositive.

This chain joins TRBV19 and TRBJ2-1, with D perhaps matching TRBD2 (5 bases). The V gene's germline CDR1 is LNHDA and CDR2 SQIVND (reference sequence). The CDR3 totals 18 residues. The germline V and J ends were trimmed by 0 bases and 5 bases, with 20 bases remaining between them. This CDR3 reads CASSIDPPAGNVNNEQFF. As DNA, the CDR3 is TGTGCCAGTAGTATAGACCCTCCGGCCGGGAATGTAAACAATGAGCAGTTCTTC.

The chain is built from TRBV5-6 and TRBJ1-1; 7 nucleotides agree with TRBD1. The V gene's germline CDR1 is SGHDT and CDR2 YYEEEE. The CDR3 length is 13 residues. The trim removed 7 bases at V and 4 bases at J, leaving 7 bases unmatched. The CDR3 sequence is CASVRGLATEAFF. CDR3 nucleotides: TGTGCCAGCGTAAGGGGGCTGGCCACTGAAGCTTTCTTT.

J is TRBJ2-1 and V is TRBV13; 7 bases map to TRBD1. V trimming: 6 bases; J trimming: 6 bases; junction bases outside the gene matches: 14. In germline, CDR1 is PRHDT, CDR2 FYEKMQ (reference sequence). This CDR3 has 16 amino acids. The CDR3, as DNA: TGTGCCAGCAGTTTCCCGGGGACAGCCAGATTCAATGAGCAGTTCTTC. As protein: CASSFPGTARFNEQFF. Variable domain in full (rest from reference TRBV13 and TRBJ2-1): AAGVIQSPRHLIKEKRETATLKCYPIPRHDTVYWYQQGPGQDPQFLISFYEKMQSDKGSIPDRFSAQQFSDYHSELNMSSLELGDSALYFCASSFPGTARFNEQFFGPGTRLTVL.

The chain couples TRBV5-4 to TRBJ2-1, with 12 bases identical to TRBD2. Unmatched junction bases numbered 7, after V lost 4 bases and J lost 8 bases. The germline V gene has CDR1 SGHNT and CDR2 YYREEE (reference sequence). The CDR3 is made up of 15 amino acids. CDR3 coding DNA: TGTGCCAGCAGCCGCGGACTAGCGGGAAGCGATGAGCAGTTCTTC. Translation: CASSRGLAGSDEQFF.

V usage is TRBV7-6 and J usage is TRBJ1-2; the match to TRBD1 covers 10 bases. The CDR3 runs to 15 residues. Germline lookup yields CDR1 SGHVS and CDR2 FNYEAQ. After removal of 3 bases from V and 2 bases from J, the junction contained 3 bases not matched to a gene. For the CDR3, the DNA is TGTGCCAGCAGCTTCGGGACAGGGGTGAACTATGGCTACACCTTC. Translated: CASSFGTGVNYGYTF.